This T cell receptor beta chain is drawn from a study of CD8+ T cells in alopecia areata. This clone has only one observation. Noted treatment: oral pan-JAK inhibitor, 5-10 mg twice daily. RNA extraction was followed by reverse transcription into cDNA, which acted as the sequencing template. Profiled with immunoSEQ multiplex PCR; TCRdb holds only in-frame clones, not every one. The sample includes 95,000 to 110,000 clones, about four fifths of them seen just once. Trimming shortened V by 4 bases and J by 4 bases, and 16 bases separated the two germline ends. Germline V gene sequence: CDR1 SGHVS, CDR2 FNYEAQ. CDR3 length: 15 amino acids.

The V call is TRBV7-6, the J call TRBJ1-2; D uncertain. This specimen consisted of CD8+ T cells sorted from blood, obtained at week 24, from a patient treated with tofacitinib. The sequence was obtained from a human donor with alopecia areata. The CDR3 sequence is CASSSPGHGSYGYTF. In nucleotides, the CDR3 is TGTGCCAGCAGCTCCCCTGGGCATGGCAGCTATGGCTACACCTTC.